Listed below are T cell receptor beta chains from one sample, sequenced in a study of blood T cell repertoires in COVID-19. The method was immunoSEQ multiplex PCR; TCRdb's version includes in-frame clones alone and lacks a portion of them. Here the sample spans fewer than 200,000 clones, around 73% being singletons. Material for sequencing was PBMCs or T cells enriched from blood (not recorded which). The receptors shown here come from a woman between 50 and 59 years old who had recovered from COVID-19. Each CDR3 is given without its conserved first and last residue.

v_call cdr3_aa
TRBV27 ASSLTGGNTGELF
TRBV30 ASGSGNEQF
TRBV5-1 ASSSAGGYNEQF
TRBV6-2/TRBV6-3 ASSSPSQTAVTEAF
TRBV19 ASSTFRTSGTSYEQY
TRBV7-2 ASSYRQGAGNTEAF
TRBV5-1 ASSRLAGVGNEQF
TRBV10-2 ASSGLAGGSYEQY
TRBV18 ASSPNRDSYGYT
TRBV18 ASSPPHYPSTDTQY
TRBV7-2 ASSSSGTGAFTGELF
TRBV5-4 ASSLPLGQGGDGYT
TRBV19 ASKRASSYNEQF
TRBV7-9 ASSLSAYNEQF
TRBV2 ASGGSSYEQY
TRBV19 ASTSGHLNTEAF
TRBV30 AWSRGSQGANVLT
TRBV7-9 ASSFRTGDAGNTIY
TRBV10-3 AISFGAGGPETQY
TRBV10-3 AISESIFGQAGANVLT
TRBV28 ASSRAGSLLLEQY
TRBV2 ASSATSGYTDTQY
TRBV10-1 ASSDLAVSSTDTQY
TRBV18 ASSPNTPTGGRGNGYT
TRBV29-1 SAVSQGNTEAF
TRBV5-6 ASSLAGNLNTEAF
TRBV2 ASSPGSYEQY
TRBV5-6 ASSSTSGIAYEQY
TRBV20-1 SASRGNGNTEAF
TRBV5-1 ASGRGGTNTEAF
TRBV28 ASIPPPPGGSGNTIY
TRBV18 ASSQDSYNEQF
TRBV7-3 ASSSGTSGGQETQY
TRBV7-9 ASLAAGVEKETQY
TRBV3-1/TRBV3-2 ASSQGGTRLIETQY
TRBV10-1 AIGIFHLGGHNYGYT
TRBV27 ASRRGTGWDPGTEAF
TRBV10-3 AIRGQDTEAF
TRBV2 ASRLTGGEQF
TRBV5-6 ASRSMAGPGNTIY
TRBV10-3 AASNPSNRVASYEQY
TRBV27 ASRGRYNEQF
TRBV5-8 ASSFSGVQETQY
TRBV10-3 AIKADGGGYT
TRBV3-1/TRBV3-2 ASAPGVARSEAF
TRBV6-5 ASSYSLAGTYEQY
TRBV6-5 ASSSTRNQETQY
TRBV30 AWSQQGNYGYT
TRBV7-3 ASSHPSATGLDEQF
TRBV4-1 ASSQITGGRQPQH
TRBV28 ASSSVEVGRDQPQH
TRBV29-1 SVVIGTSQETQY
TRBV2 ASSELAGVPLAKNIQY
TRBV3-1/TRBV3-2 ASSLTSGGWDEQY
TRBV4-1 ASSQDPHRQGYNSPLH
TRBV15 ATCAEGSTYNEQF
TRBV7-9 ASSLDSGSRGTIY
TRBV30 AWSRREGHTDTQY